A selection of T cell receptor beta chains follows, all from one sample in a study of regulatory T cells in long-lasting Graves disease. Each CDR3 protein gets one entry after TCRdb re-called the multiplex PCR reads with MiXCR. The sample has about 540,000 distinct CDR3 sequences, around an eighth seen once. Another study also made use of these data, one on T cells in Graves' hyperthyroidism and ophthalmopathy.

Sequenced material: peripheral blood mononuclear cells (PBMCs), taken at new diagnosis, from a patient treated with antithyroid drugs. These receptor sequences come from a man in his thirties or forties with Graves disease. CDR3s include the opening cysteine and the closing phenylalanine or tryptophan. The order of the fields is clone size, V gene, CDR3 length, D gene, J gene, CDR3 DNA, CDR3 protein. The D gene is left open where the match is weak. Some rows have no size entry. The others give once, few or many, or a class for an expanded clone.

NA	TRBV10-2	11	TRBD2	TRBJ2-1	TGCGCCAGCGGAACGGGAGGAGAGCAGTTCTTC	CASGTGGEQFF
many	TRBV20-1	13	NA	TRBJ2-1	TGCAGTGCTAGTAGGTTCGACGGTGGTGAGCAGTTCTTC	CSASRFDGGEQFF
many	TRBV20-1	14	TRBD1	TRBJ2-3	TGCAGTGCTGCGACAGGGGAGCTCACAGATACGCAGTATTTT	CSAATGELTDTQYF
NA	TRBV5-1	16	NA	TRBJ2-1	TGCGCCAGCAGCCCCCTAAGGAGCGGTCCCTACAATGAGCAGTTCTTC	CASSPLRSGPYNEQFF
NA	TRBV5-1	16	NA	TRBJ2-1	TGCGCCAGCAAACCTGGGTGGGGAGTATCCTACAATGAGCAGTTCTTC	CASKPGWGVSYNEQFF
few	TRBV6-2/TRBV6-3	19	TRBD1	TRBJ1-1	TGTGCCAGCAGTCTCCGGACAGGGGCTGGGATTGGGGTGATAACTGAAGCTTTCTTT	CASSLRTGAGIGVITEAFF
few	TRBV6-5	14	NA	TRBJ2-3	TGTGCCAGCAGTTACTCGAGAGACGGAGATACGCAGTATTTT	CASSYSRDGDTQYF
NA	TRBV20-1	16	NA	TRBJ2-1	TGCAGTGCTATTAAGGGGGGGAGGGTGTCCTACAATGAGCAGTTCTTC	CSAIKGGRVSYNEQFF
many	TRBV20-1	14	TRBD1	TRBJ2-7	TGCAGTGCTATTGTCTGGGACAGGGGAGGCGAGCAGTACTTC	CSAIVWDRGGEQYF
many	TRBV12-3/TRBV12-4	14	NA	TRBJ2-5	TGTGCCAGCAGTTTATGGAGCGGTCAAGAGACCCAGTACTTC	CASSLWSGQETQYF
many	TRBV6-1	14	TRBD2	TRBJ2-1	TGTGCCAGCATCGGGACTACCTCCTACAATGAGCAGTTCTTC	CASIGTTSYNEQFF
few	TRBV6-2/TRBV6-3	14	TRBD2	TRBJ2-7	TGTGCCAGCACCCCTGGCGGGAGCCAATACGAGCAGTACTTC	CASTPGGSQYEQYF
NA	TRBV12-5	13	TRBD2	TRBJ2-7	TGTGCTAGTGGTCGGGGGGGGGCTGGCGAGCAGTACTTC	CASGRGGAGEQYF
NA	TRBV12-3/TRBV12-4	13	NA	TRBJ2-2	TGTGCCAGCAGTTTCAGGGGCACCGGGGAGCTGTTTTTT	CASSFRGTGELFF